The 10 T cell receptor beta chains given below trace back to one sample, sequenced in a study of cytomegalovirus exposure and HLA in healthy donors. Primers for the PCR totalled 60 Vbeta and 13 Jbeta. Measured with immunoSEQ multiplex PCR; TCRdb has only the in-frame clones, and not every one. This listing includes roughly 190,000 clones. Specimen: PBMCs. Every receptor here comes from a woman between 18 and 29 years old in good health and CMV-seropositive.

The CDR3 protein is CASSLAEDSSYEQYF. The CDR3 DNA follows: TGCGCCAGCAGCTTGGCCGAGGACAGCTCCTACGAGCAGTACTTC. This chain connects TRBV5-1 to TRBJ2-7, with D possibly TRBD1 on 6 matching bases. Germline values: CDR1 SGHRS, CDR2 YFSETQ. Trimming removed 0 bases at V and 0 bases at J, with 10 bases between. This CDR3 has 15 amino acids.

The CDR3 loop reads CASSLAWDRGAKNIQYF. As DNA, the CDR3 is TGTGCCAGCAGCTTAGCCTGGGACAGGGGAGCCAAAAACATTCAGTACTTC. This chain links TRBV7-9 with TRBJ2-4; 10 nucleotides align to TRBD1. With 0 bases clipped from V and 0 bases from J, the junction kept 2 bases outside the gene matches. Looked up from germline, CDR1 is SEHNR and CDR2 is FQNEAQ (reference sequence). The CDR3 contains 17 residues. The full variable domain, its missing parts supplied by reference TRBV7-9 and TRBJ2-4, is DTGVSQNPRHKITKRGQNVTFRCDPISEHNRLYWYRQTLGQGPEFLTYFQNEAQLEKSRLLSDRFSAERPKGSFSTLEIQRTEQGDSAMYLCASSLAWDRGAKNIQYFGAGTRLSVL.

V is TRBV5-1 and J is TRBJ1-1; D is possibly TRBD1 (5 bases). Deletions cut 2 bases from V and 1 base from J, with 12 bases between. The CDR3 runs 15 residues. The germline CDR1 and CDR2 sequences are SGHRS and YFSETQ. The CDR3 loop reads CASSLSGVKNTEAFF. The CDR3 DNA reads TGCGCCAGCAGCTTATCGGGGGTGAAGAACACTGAAGCTTTCTTT.

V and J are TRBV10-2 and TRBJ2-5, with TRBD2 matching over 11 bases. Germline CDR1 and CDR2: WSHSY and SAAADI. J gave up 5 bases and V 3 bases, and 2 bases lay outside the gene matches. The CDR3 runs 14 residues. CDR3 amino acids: CASSDRTSGETQYF. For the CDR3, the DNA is TGCGCCAGCAGTGATAGGACTAGCGGGGAGACCCAGTACTTC.

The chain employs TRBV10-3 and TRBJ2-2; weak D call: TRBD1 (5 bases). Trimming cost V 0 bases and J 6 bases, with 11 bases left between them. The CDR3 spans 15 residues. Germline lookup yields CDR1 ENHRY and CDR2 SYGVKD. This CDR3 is CAISESGRNAGELFF. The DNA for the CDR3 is TGTGCCATCAGTGAGTCGGGGCGAAACGCCGGGGAGCTGTTTTTT.

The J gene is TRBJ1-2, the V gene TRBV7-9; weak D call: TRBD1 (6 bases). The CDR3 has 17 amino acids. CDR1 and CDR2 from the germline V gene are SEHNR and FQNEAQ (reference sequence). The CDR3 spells CALARPGGSESNYGYTF. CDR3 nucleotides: TGTGCTTTGGCGAGGCCGGGGGGCTCGGAGTCTAACTATGGCTACACCTTC.

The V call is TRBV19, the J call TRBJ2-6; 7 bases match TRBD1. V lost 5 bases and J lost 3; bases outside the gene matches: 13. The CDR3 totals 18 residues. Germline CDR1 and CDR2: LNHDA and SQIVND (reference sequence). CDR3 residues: CASSATGLPVGGANVLTF. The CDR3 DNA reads TGTGCCAGTAGTGCGACAGGGCTCCCTGTGGGTGGGGCCAACGTCCTGACTTTC.

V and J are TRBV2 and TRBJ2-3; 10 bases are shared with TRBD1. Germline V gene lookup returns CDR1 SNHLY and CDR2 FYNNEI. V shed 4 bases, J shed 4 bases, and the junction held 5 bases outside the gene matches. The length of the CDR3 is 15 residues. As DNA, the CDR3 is TGTGCCAGCAGTGCGGGACAGGGGAGTTCAGATACGCAGTATTTT. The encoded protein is CASSAGQGSSDTQYF.

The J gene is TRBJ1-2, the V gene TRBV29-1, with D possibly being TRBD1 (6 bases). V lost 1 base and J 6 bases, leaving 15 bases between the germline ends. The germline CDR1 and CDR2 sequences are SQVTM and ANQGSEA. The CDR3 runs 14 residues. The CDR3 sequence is CSVEVTAGVDGYTF. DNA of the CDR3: TGCAGCGTTGAAGTAACAGCAGGGGTTGATGGCTACACCTTC. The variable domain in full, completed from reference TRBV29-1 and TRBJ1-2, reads SAVISQKPSRDICQRGTSLTIQCQVDSQVTMMFWYRQQPGQSLTLIATANQGSEATYESGFVIDKFPISRPNLTFSTLTVSNMSPEDSSIYLCSVEVTAGVDGYTFGSGTRLTVV.

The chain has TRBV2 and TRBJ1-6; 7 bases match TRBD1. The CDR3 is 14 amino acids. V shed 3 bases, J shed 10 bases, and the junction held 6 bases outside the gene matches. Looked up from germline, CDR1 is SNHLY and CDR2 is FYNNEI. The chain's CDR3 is CASSEWGQQSPLHF. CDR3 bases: TGTGCCAGCAGTGAGTGGGGACAGCAATCACCCCTCCACTTT. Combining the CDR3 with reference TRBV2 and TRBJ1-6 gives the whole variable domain EPEVTQTPSHQVTQMGQEVILRCVPISNHLYFYWYRQILGQKVEFLVSFYNNEISEKSEIFDDQFSVERPDGSNFTLKIRSTKLEDSAMYFCASSEWGQQSPLHFGNGTRLTVT.